A single sample gave rise to the 2 T cell receptor beta chains below, sequenced in a study of cytomegalovirus exposure and HLA in healthy donors (dated by TCRdb to 2016 to 2017). The library was made by the immunoSEQ multiplex PCR assay. For the multiplex PCR, a mixture combining 60 forward primers for TCR Vbeta segments and 13 reverse primers for TCR Jbeta segments was used. Held by TCRdb, this immuneACCESS table contains in-frame sequences only and omits some clones. Under half of the omission traces to an unresolved V gene where checked; the cause of the rest is unknown. Counted in this sample were over 150,000 clones; approximately 75% of them appeared once. The ten biggest clones cover approximately 2.8% of the sample. The sample comprised PBMCs. The receptor source for this set is a man between 18 and 29 years old in good health and CMV-seronegative.

V usage is TRBV7-2 and J usage is TRBJ1-1; no firm D call. Trimming removed 1 base at V and 1 base at J, with 7 bases between. The CDR3 loop spans 14 amino acids. Germline V gives CDR1 SGHTA, CDR2 FQGNSA. CDR3 sequence: CASSLVLRNTEAFF. CDR3 nucleotide sequence: TGTGCCAGCAGCTTAGTATTGAGGAACACTGAAGCTTTCTTT.

This chain connects TRBV7-8 to TRBJ2-3, with TRBD1 matching over 9 bases. The CDR3 has 18 residues. Looked up from germline, CDR1 is SGHVS and CDR2 is FQNEAQ. V lost 1 base, J lost 7 bases, and 15 bases stayed unmatched. The CDR3 bases are TGTGCCAGCAGCTTAGGGGTATCGGCGGGACAGGGTCTGCATACGCAGTATTTT. Its protein product is CASSLGVSAGQGLHTQYF.